This TCR beta chain was captured by sequencing in a study of patients and donors after allogeneic stem cell transplantation (dated by TCRdb to the early 2020s). Points on this clonotype: Its recognized antigen is unknown. Qualities for individual bases were not recorded, and no much larger clone is one base off.

The library was obtained by RT-PCR. Sequencer: NextSeq 550. The public reads were reanalyzed by TCRdb: fastp trimming at Q25, MiXCR alignment, in-frame beta chains only. Every distinct CDR3 protein forms one entry, paired with its most common genes and DNA. The sample table records tens of thousands of distinct CDR3 sequences; around 48% of these occur just once. In total, the top ten clones hold 61% of the sample. The germline V gene specifies SGHTA as CDR1 and FQGTGA as CDR2. For this chain, trimming is 0 bases at the V end and 5 bases at the J end, and the number of junction bases without a gene match is 20. Including cysteine and phenylalanine, the CDR3 has 20 amino acids. Here the CDR3 DNA is all that survives: 60 bases in frame from base 1.

The TCR sequence derives from a human donor who was either an allogeneic HSCT recipient or a stem cell or donor lymphocyte infusion donor (not recorded which). It is not recorded whose cells these are; they may come from a transplant donor. The rearranged segments are TRBV7-3 and TRBJ2-3; TRBD2 aligns with 7 central bases. Sequencing input: blood, either unsorted or a sorted T cell fraction (not recorded which). The DNA reads TGTGCCAGCAGCTTAACTGGGGGAGGCCTAGCGGTAATCTCGGGAGATACGCAGTATTTT. Translated, this is CASSLTGGGLAVISGDTQYF.